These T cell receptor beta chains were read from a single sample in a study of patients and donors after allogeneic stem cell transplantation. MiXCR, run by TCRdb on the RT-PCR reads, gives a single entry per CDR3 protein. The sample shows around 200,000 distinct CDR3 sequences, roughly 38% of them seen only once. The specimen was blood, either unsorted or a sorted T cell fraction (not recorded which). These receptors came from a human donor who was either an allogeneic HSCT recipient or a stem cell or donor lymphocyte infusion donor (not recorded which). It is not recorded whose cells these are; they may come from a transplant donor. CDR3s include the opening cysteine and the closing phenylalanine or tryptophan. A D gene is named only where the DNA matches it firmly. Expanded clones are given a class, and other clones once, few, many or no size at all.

CDR3: CASSLYGTEYF
DNA: TGTGCCAGCAGTTTATACGGGACGGAGTACTTC
J: TRBJ2-7
size: few
D: NA
V: TRBV28

CDR3: CASSLLANTEAFF
DNA: TGTGCCAGCAGCTTATTAGCCAACACTGAAGCTTTCTTT
J: TRBJ1-1
size: NA
D: NA
V: TRBV7-9

CDR3: CSARGREQYF
DNA: TGCAGTGCTAGGGGTCGCGAGCAGTACTTC
J: TRBJ2-7
size: once
D: NA
V: TRBV20-1

CDR3: CSARSTLAGPFNEQFF
DNA: TGCAGTGCTAGATCCACGCTAGCGGGGCCTTTCAATGAGCAGTTCTTC
J: TRBJ2-1
size: NA
D: TRBD2
V: TRBV20-1

CDR3: CASRDSGGRYNEQFF
DNA: TGTGCCAGCAGAGACAGCGGGGGCCGTTACAATGAGCAGTTCTTC
J: TRBJ2-1
size: NA
D: TRBD2
V: TRBV28

CDR3: CASSLGRGLMTEQYF
DNA: TGTGCCAGCAGTTTAGGCAGGGGGCTTATGACCGAGCAGTACTTC
J: TRBJ2-7
size: NA
D: TRBD1
V: TRBV12-3/TRBV12-4

CDR3: CASSLRTESEQYF
DNA: TGTGCCAGCAGCCTGAGGACTGAGTCCGAGCAGTACTTC
J: TRBJ2-7
size: few
D: NA
V: TRBV7-6

CDR3: CASSSGSWDIQYF
DNA: TGTGCCAGCAGTTCGGGATCCTGGGACATTCAGTACTTC
J: TRBJ2-4
size: NA
D: NA
V: TRBV27

CDR3: CASSSTPTHYGYTF
DNA: TGTGCCAGCAGCTCGACCCCGACCCACTATGGCTACACCTTC
J: TRBJ1-2
size: NA
D: NA
V: TRBV12-3/TRBV12-4

CDR3: CATSTDILNAEAFF
DNA: TGTGCCACCAGCACCGATATCCTGAACGCTGAAGCTTTCTTT
J: TRBJ1-1
size: NA
D: NA
V: TRBV15

CDR3: CSARKGRTSLHHEQYF
DNA: TGCAGTGCTAGAAAAGGGAGGACTAGCCTACACCACGAGCAGTACTTC
J: TRBJ2-7
size: NA
D: TRBD2
V: TRBV20-1

CDR3: CASSLGSGVNTGELFF
DNA: TGTGCCAGCAGCTTAGGTTCAGGCGTCAACACCGGGGAGCTGTTTTTT
J: TRBJ2-2
size: NA
D: NA
V: TRBV7-7

CDR3: CASRSDRDGTEAFF
DNA: TGTGCCAGCAGAAGCGACAGGGACGGCACTGAAGCTTTCTTT
J: TRBJ1-1
size: NA
D: TRBD1
V: TRBV12-3/TRBV12-4

CDR3: CASIHGGRGYEQYF
DNA: TGTGCCAGCATCCACGGGGGCCGTGGCTACGAGCAGTACTTC
J: TRBJ2-7
size: NA
D: NA
V: TRBV28

CDR3: CASSLGMGHGQPQHF
DNA: TGCGCCAGCAGCTTGGGTATGGGGCACGGTCAGCCCCAGCATTTT
J: TRBJ1-5
size: NA
D: NA
V: TRBV5-1

CDR3: CASSLEAGGAYEQYF
DNA: TGTGCCAGCAGTTTAGAGGCAGGCGGAGCCTACGAGCAGTACTTC
J: TRBJ2-7
size: NA
D: NA
V: TRBV12-3/TRBV12-4

CDR3: CASSEISGGSYEQYF
DNA: TGTGCCAGCAGCGAGATCAGCGGGGGCTCCTACGAGCAGTACTTC
J: TRBJ2-7
size: NA
D: TRBD2
V: TRBV3-1

CDR3: CASSQVNSALSYNEQFF
DNA: TGTGCCAGCAGCCAAGTGAATAGCGCCCTCTCCTACAATGAGCAGTTCTTC
J: TRBJ2-1
size: NA
D: NA
V: TRBV4-2

CDR3: CAIRPTGEGTDTQYF
DNA: TGTGCCATCAGGCCAACAGGGGAGGGCACAGATACGCAGTATTTT
J: TRBJ2-3
size: NA
D: NA
V: TRBV10-3

CDR3: CASTVLGFGGELFF
DNA: TGTGCCAGCACCGTACTGGGCTTTGGCGGGGAGCTGTTTTTT
J: TRBJ2-2
size: NA
D: NA
V: TRBV6-5

CDR3: CASSHRREVRPLYGYTF
DNA: TGTGCCAGCAGCCATCGCAGGGAGGTTAGACCTCTCTATGGCTACACCTTC
J: TRBJ1-2
size: NA
D: NA
V: TRBV4-2

CDR3: CASSVDGGNEQFF
DNA: TGTGCCAGCAGCGTAGACGGGGGCAATGAGCAGTTCTTC
J: TRBJ2-1
size: few
D: NA
V: TRBV4-2

CDR3: CASSLAVGFNEKLFF
DNA: TGTGCCAGCAGCTTAGCGGTGGGCTTTAATGAAAAACTGTTTTTT
J: TRBJ1-4
size: few
D: NA
V: TRBV7-9

CDR3: CASSWDRKNTEAFF
DNA: TGTGCCAGCAGCTGGGACAGAAAGAACACTGAAGCTTTCTTT
J: TRBJ1-1
size: NA
D: TRBD1
V: TRBV12-3/TRBV12-4

CDR3: CAISESLIGGSGAFF
DNA: TGTGCCATCAGTGAGTCGCTAATAGGGGGGAGCGGAGCTTTCTTT
J: TRBJ1-1
size: NA
D: NA
V: TRBV10-3

CDR3: CASSQQGIGTEAFF
DNA: TGCGCCAGCAGCCAACAGGGAATTGGAACTGAAGCTTTCTTT
J: TRBJ1-1
size: NA
D: NA
V: TRBV4-3

CDR3: CASSQVGGLNIQYF
DNA: TGCGCCAGCAGCCAAGTGGGGGGGTTGAACATTCAGTACTTC
J: TRBJ2-4
size: NA
D: TRBD2
V: TRBV4-1

CDR3: CASSPGGLNTEAFF
DNA: TGTGCCAGCAGTCCAGGGGGCTTGAACACTGAAGCTTTCTTT
J: TRBJ1-1
size: few
D: TRBD1
V: TRBV27

CDR3: CASSRDPSGSYNEQFF
DNA: TGCGCCAGCAGCCGAGACCCTAGCGGTTCCTACAATGAGCAGTTCTTC
J: TRBJ2-1
size: few
D: TRBD2
V: TRBV5-1

CDR3: CASSQNPWEGQNTEAFF
DNA: TGTGCCAGCAGCCAAAATCCCTGGGAGGGCCAGAACACTGAAGCTTTCTTT
J: TRBJ1-1
size: NA
D: NA
V: TRBV14

CDR3: CASSSGSSGANVLTF
DNA: TGTGCCAGTTCCTCCGGATCCTCTGGGGCCAACGTCCTGACTTTC
J: TRBJ2-6
size: few
D: NA
V: TRBV19

CDR3: CASSQETGSTYEQYF
DNA: TGCGCCAGCAGCCAAGAAACAGGTTCCACCTACGAGCAGTACTTC
J: TRBJ2-7
size: few
D: NA
V: TRBV4-1